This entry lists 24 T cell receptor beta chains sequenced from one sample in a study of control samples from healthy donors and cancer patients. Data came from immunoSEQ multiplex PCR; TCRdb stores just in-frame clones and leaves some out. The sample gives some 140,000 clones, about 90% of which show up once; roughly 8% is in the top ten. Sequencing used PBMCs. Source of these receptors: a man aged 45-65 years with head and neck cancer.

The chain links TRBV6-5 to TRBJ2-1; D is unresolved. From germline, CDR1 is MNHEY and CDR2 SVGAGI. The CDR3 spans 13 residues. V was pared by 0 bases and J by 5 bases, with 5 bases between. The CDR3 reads CASSYSGNNEQFF. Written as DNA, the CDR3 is TGTGCCAGCAGTTACTCCGGTAACAATGAGCAGTTCTTC.

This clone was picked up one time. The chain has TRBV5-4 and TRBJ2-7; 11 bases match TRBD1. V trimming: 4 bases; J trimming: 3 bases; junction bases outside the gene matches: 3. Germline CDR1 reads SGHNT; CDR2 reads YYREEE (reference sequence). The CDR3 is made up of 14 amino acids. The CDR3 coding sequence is TGTGCCAGCAGCCCGGGGACAGGGGGCTACGAGCAGTACTTC. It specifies CASSPGTGGYEQYF.

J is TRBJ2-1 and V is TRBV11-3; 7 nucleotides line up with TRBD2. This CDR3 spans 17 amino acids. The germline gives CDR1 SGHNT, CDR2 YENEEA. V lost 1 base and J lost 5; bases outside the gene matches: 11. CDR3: CASSLGEGKSPHNEQFF. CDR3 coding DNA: TGTGCCAGCAGCTTAGGGGAGGGGAAATCTCCACACAATGAGCAGTTCTTC.

DNA for the CDR3: TGTGCCAGCAGTTCCCAGAATGAAAAACTGTTTTTT. Its translation: CASSSQNEKLFF. The chain recombines TRBV6-5 with TRBJ1-4; D gene ambiguous. The V end lost 4 bases, the J end lost 5 bases, and 5 bases lay between the germline ends. The length of the CDR3 is 12 residues. In germline, CDR1 is MNHEY, CDR2 SVGAGI.

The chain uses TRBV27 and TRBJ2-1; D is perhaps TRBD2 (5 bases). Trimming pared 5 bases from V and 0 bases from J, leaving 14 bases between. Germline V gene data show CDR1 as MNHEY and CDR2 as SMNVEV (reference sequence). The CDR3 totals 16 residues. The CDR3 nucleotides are TGTGCCAGCAGTCCCCCCGGACTCAGCTCCTACAATGAGCAGTTCTTC. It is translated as CASSPPGLSSYNEQFF.

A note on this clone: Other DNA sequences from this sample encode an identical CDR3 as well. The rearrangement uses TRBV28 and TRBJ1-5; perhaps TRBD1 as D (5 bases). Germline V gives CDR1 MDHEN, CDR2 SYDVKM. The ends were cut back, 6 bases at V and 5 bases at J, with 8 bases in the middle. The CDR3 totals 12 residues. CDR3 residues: CASRRGDQPQHF. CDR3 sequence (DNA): TGTGCCAGCAGACGGGGGGATCAGCCCCAGCATTTT.

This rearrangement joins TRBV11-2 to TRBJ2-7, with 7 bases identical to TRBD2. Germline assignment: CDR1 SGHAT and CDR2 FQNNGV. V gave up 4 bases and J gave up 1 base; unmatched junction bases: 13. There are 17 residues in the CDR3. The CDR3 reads CASSSLRRGLESYEQYF. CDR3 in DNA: TGTGCCAGCAGCTCCCTCAGGCGGGGGTTGGAATCCTACGAGCAGTACTTC.

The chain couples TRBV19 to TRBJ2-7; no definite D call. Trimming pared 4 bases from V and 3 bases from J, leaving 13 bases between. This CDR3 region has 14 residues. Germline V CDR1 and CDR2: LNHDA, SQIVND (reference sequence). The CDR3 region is CASSTALIFYEQYF. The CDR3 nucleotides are TGTGCCAGTAGTACGGCCCTAATCTTCTACGAGCAGTACTTC.

This CDR3 is CASSYSPRRTYEQYF. DNA of the CDR3: TGTGCCAGCAGTTACTCTCCCCGGCGGACCTACGAGCAGTACTTC. This chain links TRBV6-5 with TRBJ2-7; no clear D gene. The germline CDR1 and CDR2 sequences are MNHEY and SVGAGI. The CDR3 contains 15 residues. V was cut by 0 bases and J by 2 bases, with 11 bases left in between.

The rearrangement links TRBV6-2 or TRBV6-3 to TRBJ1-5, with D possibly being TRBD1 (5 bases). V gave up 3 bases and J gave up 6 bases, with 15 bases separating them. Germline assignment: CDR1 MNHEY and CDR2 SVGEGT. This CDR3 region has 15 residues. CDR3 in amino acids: CASSYGRQGGQPQHF. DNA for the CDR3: TGTGCCAGCAGTTATGGTAGGCAGGGAGGTCAGCCCCAGCATTTT.

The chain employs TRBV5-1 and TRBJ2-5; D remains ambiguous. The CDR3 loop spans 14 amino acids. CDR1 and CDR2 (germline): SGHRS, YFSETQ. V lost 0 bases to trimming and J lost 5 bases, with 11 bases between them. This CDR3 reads CASSLEGSQETQYF. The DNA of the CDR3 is TGCGCCAGCAGCTTGGAGGGAAGCCAGGAGACCCAGTACTTC.

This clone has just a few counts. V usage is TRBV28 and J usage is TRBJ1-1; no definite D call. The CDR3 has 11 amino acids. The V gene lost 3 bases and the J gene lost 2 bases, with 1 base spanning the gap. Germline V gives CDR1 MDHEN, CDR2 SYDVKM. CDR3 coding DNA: TGTGCCAGCAGTTTCAACACTGAAGCTTTCTTT. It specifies CASSFNTEAFF.

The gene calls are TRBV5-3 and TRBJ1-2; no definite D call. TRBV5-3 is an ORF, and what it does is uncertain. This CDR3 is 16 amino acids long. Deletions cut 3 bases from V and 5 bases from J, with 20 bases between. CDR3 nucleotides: TGTGCCAGAAGCTCTGCTCTCGGGCAGGTCCCGTATGGCTACACCTTC. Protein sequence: CARSSALGQVPYGYTF.

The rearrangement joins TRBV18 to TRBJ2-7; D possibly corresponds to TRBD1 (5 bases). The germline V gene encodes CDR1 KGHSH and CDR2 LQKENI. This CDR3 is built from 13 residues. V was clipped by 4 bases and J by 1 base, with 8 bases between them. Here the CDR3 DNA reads TGTGCCAGCTCACAAGACAGATCCTACGAGCAGTACTTC. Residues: CASSQDRSYEQYF.

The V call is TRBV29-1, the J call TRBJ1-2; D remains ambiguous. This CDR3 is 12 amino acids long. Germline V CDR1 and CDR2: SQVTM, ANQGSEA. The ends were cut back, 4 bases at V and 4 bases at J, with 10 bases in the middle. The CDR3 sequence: CSVGANFYGYTF. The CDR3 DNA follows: TGCAGCGTTGGAGCAAACTTCTATGGCTACACCTTC.

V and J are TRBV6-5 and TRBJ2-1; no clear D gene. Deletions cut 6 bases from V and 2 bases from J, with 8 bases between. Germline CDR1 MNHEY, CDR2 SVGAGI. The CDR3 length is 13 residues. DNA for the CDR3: TGTGCCAGCAGGTCAGTCCCCTACAATGAGCAGTTCTTC. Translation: CASRSVPYNEQFF.

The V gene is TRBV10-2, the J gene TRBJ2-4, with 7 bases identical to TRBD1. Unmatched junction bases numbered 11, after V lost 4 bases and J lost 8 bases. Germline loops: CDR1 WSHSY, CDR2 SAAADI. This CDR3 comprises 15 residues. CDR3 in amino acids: CASSGNGQARDIQYF. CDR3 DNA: TGCGCCAGCAGTGGGAATGGACAGGCAAGGGACATTCAGTACTTC.

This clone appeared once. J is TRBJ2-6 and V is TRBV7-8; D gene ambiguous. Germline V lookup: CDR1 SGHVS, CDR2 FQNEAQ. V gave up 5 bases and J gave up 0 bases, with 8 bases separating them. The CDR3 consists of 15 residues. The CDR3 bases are TGTGCCAGCAGCCTAGGAAACTCTGGGGCCAACGTCCTGACTTTC. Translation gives CASSLGNSGANVLTF.

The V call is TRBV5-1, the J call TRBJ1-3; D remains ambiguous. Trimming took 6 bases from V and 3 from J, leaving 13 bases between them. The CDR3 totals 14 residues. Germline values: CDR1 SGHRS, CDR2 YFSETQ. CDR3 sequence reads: CASTSPSLGNTIYF. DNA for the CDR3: TGCGCCAGCACCTCGCCGAGCCTTGGAAACACCATATATTTT.

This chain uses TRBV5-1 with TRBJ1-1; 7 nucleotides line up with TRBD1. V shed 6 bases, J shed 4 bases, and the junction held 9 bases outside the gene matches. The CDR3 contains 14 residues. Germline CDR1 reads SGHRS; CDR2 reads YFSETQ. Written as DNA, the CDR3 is TGCGCCAGCAACCTTTACAGGGGAGCCACTGAAGCTTTCTTT. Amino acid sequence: CASNLYRGATEAFF. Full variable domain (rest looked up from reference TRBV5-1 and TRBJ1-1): KAGVTQTPRYLIKTRGQQVTLSCSPISGHRSVSWYQQTPGQGLQFLFEYFSETQRNKGNFPGRFSGRQFSNSRSEMNVSTLELGDSALYLCASNLYRGATEAFFGQGTRLTVV.

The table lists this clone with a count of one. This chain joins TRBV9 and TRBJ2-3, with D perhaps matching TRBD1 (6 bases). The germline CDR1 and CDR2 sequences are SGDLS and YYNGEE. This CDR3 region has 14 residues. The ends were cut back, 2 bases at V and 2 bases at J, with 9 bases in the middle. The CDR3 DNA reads TGTGCCAGCAGCGTCCGGACAGACACAGATACGCAGTATTTT. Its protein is CASSVRTDTDTQYF.

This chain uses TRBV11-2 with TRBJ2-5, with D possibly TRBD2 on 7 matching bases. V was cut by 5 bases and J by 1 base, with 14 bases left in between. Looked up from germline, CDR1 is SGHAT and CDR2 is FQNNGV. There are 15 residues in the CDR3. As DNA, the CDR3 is TGTGCCAGCAGCCGCCGGGGGGCGGCCCAAGAGACCCAGTACTTC. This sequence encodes CASSRRGAAQETQYF.

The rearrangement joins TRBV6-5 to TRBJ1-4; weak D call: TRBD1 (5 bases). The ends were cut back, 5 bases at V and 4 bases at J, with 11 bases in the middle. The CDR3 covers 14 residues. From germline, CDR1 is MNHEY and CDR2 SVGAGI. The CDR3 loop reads CASSTGTDNEKLFF. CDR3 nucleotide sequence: TGTGCCAGCAGTACCGGGACGGATAATGAAAAACTGTTTTTT.

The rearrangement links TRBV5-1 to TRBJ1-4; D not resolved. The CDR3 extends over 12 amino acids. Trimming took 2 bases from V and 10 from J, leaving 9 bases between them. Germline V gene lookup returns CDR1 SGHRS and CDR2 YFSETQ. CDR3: CASSLEDRKLFF. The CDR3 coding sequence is TGCGCCAGCAGCTTAGAAGACCGAAAACTGTTTTTT. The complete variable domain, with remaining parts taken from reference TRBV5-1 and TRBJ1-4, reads KAGVTQTPRYLIKTRGQQVTLSCSPISGHRSVSWYQQTPGQGLQFLFEYFSETQRNKGNFPGRFSGRQFSNSRSEMNVSTLELGDSALYLCASSLEDRKLFFGSGTQLSVL.